This entry concerns a single TCR beta chain. What the recovered Cohort 3 donors had was two negative PCRs, clearance, or symptom resolution. This sample was taken from a study of blood T cell repertoires in COVID-19. Background on the study: Sample material is recorded as cDNA or gDNA derived from T cells, B-cell-depleted T cells, or PBMCs.

Assay: immunoSEQ multiplex PCR; the TCRdb copy retains only in-frame clones and omits some. Found here are approximately 130,000 clones, around 83% of them singletons; the top ten hold 15% to 20%. The source of this sequence is a man aged 30-40 years who had recovered from COVID-19. Sequenced sample: PBMCs or T cells enriched from blood (not recorded which).

CDR3: CASSSTSPGWDGYTF. CDR3 DNA sequence: TGTGCCAGCAGTTCCACTTCCCCGGGGTGGGATGGCTACACCTTC. This chain uses TRBV27 with TRBJ1-2; no reliable D call. V lost 4 bases to trimming and J lost 6 bases, with 18 bases between them. Germline V CDR1 and CDR2: MNHEY, SMNVEV (reference sequence). The length of the CDR3 is 15 residues.